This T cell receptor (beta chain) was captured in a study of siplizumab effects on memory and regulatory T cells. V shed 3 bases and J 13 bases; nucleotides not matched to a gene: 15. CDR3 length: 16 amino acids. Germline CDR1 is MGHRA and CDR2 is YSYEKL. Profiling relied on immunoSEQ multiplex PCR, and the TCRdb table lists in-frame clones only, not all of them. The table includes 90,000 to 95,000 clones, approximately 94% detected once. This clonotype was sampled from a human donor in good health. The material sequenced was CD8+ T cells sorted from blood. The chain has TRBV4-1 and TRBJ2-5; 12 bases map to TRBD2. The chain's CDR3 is CASSQSSSSGGAGPYF. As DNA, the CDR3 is TGCGCCAGCAGCCAGTCCTCCTCTAGCGGGGGGGCCGGTCCGTACTTC.